The rows below give T cell receptor beta chains drawn from one sample of a study of blood T cell repertoires in COVID-19. The repertoire was sequenced with immunoSEQ multiplex PCR; TCRdb's copy has only in-frame clones and lacks some. This table holds a few hundred thousand clones, over 75% found once. The sequenced sample consisted of PBMCs or T cells enriched from blood (not recorded which). Receptors originate from a woman aged 18-29 years who had been exposed to COVID-19. Each CDR3 is given with its conserved first and last residue. The D gene is left open where the match is weak. Size values are once, few and many counts, or a class for expanded clones, and some rows have none.

-	-	TRBV9	TRBJ2-7	13	TGTGCCAGCAGCGTAGGGGTGGAGAACGAGCAGTACTTC	CASSVGVENEQYF
few	-	TRBV7-8	TRBJ1-3	16	TGTGCCAGCAGCTTAGCGAGGGCAGCCTCTGGAAACACCATATATTTT	CASSLARAASGNTIYF
-	TRBD1	TRBV2	TRBJ1-2	13	TGTGCCACTCGGGACAGTGGGGACTATGGCTACACCTTC	CATRDSGDYGYTF
-	-	TRBV5-6	TRBJ2-3	15	TGTGCCAGCAGCTTGGATAGGGGAATTACAGATACGCAGTATTTT	CASSLDRGITDTQYF
-	TRBD2	TRBV15	TRBJ2-1	18	TGTGCCACCAGCAGAGATCGTTCGGCGGGAGGGCCTCGGGATGAGCAGTTCTTC	CATSRDRSAGGPRDEQFF
-	TRBD1	TRBV4-1	TRBJ2-7	15	TGCGCCAGCAGCCAAGAAGGGGACAGGGTGGGCGAGCAGTACTTC	CASSQEGDRVGEQYF
-	-	TRBV12-2	TRBJ2-2	22	TGTGCAAGTCGCTTAGCGTTCTTACGAGTTCTTTGTGGGGACAGCGTGACCGGGGAGCTGTTTTTT	CASRLAFLRVLCGDSVTGELFF
-	-	TRBV2	TRBJ1-1	13	TGTGCCTCCGGCCGGGGGGTGAACACTGAAGCTTTCTTT	CASGRGVNTEAFF
-	TRBD2	TRBV7-2	TRBJ2-7	15	TGTGCCAGCAGCTACGAAGCGGGAGTGAGTTACGAGCAGTACTTC	CASSYEAGVSYEQYF
-	-	TRBV7-8	TRBJ1-6	16	TGTGCCACCCGGTCGGAGGGGAACTCCTATAATTCACCCCTCCACTTT	CATRSEGNSYNSPLHF
-	-	TRBV9	TRBJ2-2	14	TGTGCCAGCAGCGTAGCGTCCGGTGCCGGGGAGCTGTTTTTT	CASSVASGAGELFF